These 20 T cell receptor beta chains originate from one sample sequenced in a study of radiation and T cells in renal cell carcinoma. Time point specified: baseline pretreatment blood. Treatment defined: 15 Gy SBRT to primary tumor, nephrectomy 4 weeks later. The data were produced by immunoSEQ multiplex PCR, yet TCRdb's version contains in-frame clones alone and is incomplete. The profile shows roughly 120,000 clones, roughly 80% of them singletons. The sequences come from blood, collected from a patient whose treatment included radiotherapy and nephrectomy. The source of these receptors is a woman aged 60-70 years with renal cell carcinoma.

DNA of the CDR3: TGTGCCAGCAGCTCGAGTAACACCGGGGAGCTGTTTTTT. Its translation: CASSSSNTGELFF. V gene TRBV9 combines with J gene TRBJ2-2; D is unclear. Germline loops: CDR1 SGDLS, CDR2 YYNGEE. The CDR3 contains 13 residues. V dropped 4 bases and J dropped 2 bases, with 6 bases sitting between them.

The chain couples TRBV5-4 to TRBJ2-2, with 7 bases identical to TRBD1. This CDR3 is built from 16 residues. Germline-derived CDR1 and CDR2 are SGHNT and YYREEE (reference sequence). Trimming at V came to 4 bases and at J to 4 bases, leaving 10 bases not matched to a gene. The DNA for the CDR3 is TGTGCCAGCAGCCCTAAGACAGGGATGGCCACCGGGGAGCTGTTTTTT. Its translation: CASSPKTGMATGELFF.

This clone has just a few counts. The CDR3 reads CASSPPEGRNTEAFF. CDR3 DNA: TGTGCCAGCTCACCACCGGAGGGGCGGAACACTGAAGCTTTCTTT. V is TRBV18 and J is TRBJ1-1; D might be TRBD1 (5 bases). The CDR3 totals 15 residues. Germline-derived CDR1 and CDR2 are KGHSH and LQKENI. V was trimmed by 0 bases and J by 1 base, leaving 9 bases between them.

The DNA of the CDR3 is TGCGCCAGCAGCCAAGATTGGGCTAGCGGCACAGATACGCAGTATTTT. Its translation is CASSQDWASGTDTQYF. The chain carries TRBV4-3 and TRBJ2-3; perhaps TRBD2 as D (6 bases). V dropped 0 bases and J dropped 1 base, with 11 bases sitting between them. The V gene's germline CDR1 is LGHNA and CDR2 YSLEER. CDR3 length: 16 residues.

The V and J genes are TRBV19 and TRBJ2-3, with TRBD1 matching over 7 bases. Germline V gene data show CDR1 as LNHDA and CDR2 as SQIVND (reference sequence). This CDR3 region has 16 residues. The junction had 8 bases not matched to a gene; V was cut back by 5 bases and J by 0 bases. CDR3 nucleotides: TGTGCCAGTAGTCCAGGGACAGATCTAAGCACAGATACGCAGTATTTT. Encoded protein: CASSPGTDLSTDTQYF. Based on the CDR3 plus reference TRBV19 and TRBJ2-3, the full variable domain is DGGITQSPKYLFRKEGQNVTLSCEQNLNHDAMYWYRQDPGQGLRLIYYSQIVNDFQKGDIAEGYSVSREKKESFPLTVTSAQKNPTAFYLCASSPGTDLSTDTQYFGPGTRLTVL.

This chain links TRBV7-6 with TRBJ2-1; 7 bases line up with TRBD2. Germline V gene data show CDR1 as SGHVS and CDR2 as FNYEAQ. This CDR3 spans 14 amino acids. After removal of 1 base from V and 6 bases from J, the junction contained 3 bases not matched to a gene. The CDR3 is CASSLEAGTNEQFF. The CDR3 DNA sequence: TGTGCCAGCAGCTTAGAAGCGGGGACCAATGAGCAGTTCTTC.

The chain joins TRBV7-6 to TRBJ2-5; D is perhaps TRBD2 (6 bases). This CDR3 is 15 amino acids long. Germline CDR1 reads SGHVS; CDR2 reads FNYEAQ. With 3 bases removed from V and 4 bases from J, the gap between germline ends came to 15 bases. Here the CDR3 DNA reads TGTGCCAGCAGCTTGGCGGGAACCGAGGGAGAGACCCAGTACTTC. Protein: CASSLAGTEGETQYF. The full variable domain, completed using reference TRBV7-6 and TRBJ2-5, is GAGVSQSPRYKVTKRGQDVALRCDPISGHVSLYWYRQALGQGPEFLTYFNYEAQQDKSGLPNDRFSAERPEGSISTLTIQRTEQRDSAMYRCASSLAGTEGETQYFGPGTRLLVL.

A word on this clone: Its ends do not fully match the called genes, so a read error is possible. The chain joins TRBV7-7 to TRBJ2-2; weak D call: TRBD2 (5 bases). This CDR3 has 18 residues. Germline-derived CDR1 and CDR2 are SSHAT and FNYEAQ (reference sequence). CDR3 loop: CASSRPFTRGKDTGELFF. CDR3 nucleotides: TGTGCTAGCAGTCGCCCTTTCACTCGAGGGAAGGACACCGGGGAGCTGTTTTTT.

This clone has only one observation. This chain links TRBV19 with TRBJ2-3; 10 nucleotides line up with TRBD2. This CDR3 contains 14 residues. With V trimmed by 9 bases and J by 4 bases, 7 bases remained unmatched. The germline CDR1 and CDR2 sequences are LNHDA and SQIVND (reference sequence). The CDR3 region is CASKLAGGPDTQYF. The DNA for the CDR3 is TGTGCCAGCAAATTAGCGGGAGGCCCAGATACGCAGTATTTT. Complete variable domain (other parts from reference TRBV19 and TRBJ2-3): DGGITQSPKYLFRKEGQNVTLSCEQNLNHDAMYWYRQDPGQGLRLIYYSQIVNDFQKGDIAEGYSVSREKKESFPLTVTSAQKNPTAFYLCASKLAGGPDTQYFGPGTRLTVL.

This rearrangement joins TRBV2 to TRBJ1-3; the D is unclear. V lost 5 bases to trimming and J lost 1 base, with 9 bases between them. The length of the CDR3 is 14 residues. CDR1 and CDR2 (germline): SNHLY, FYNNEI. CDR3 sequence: CASSSLGSGNTIYF. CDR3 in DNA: TGTGCCAGCAGTTCCCTGGGATCTGGAAACACCATATATTTT.

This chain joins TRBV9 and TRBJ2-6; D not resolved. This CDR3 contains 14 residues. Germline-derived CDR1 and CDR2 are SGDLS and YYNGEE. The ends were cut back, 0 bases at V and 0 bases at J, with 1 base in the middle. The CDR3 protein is CASSVDSGANVLTF. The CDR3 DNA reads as TGTGCCAGCAGCGTAGACTCTGGGGCCAACGTCCTGACTTTC.

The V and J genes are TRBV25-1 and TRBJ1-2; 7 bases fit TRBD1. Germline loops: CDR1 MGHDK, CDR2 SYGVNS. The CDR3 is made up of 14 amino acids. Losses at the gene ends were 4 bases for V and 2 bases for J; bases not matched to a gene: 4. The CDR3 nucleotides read TGTGCCAGCAGTGTTGTGACAGGGAACTATGGCTACACCTTC. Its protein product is CASSVVTGNYGYTF.

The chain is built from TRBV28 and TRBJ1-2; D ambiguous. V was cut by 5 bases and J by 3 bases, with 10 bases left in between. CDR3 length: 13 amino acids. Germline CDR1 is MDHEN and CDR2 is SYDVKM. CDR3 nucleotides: TGTGCCAGCAGTCCCCCTGGGGACTATGGCTACACCTTC. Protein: CASSPPGDYGYTF.

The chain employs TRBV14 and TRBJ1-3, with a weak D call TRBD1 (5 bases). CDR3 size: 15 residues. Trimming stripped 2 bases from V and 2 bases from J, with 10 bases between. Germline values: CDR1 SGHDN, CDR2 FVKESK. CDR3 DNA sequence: TGTGCCAGCAGCCAATATTCGACAGCTGGAAACACCATATATTTT. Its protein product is CASSQYSTAGNTIYF.

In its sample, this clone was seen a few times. CDR3 sequence reads: CASSSGRERGRIYGYTF. As DNA, the CDR3 is TGTGCCAGCAGCTCAGGCCGTGAAAGGGGGCGCATTTATGGCTACACCTTC. The chain recombines TRBV7-6 with TRBJ1-2; TRBD1 agrees at 7 bases. The trim removed 4 bases at V and 5 bases at J, leaving 16 bases unmatched. The CDR3 runs to 17 residues. Germline assignment: CDR1 SGHVS and CDR2 FNYEAQ. Together with reference TRBV7-6 and TRBJ1-2, the CDR3 gives the full variable domain: GAGVSQSPRYKVTKRGQDVALRCDPISGHVSLYWYRQALGQGPEFLTYFNYEAQQDKSGLPNDRFSAERPEGSISTLTIQRTEQRDSAMYRCASSSGRERGRIYGYTFGSGTRLTVV.

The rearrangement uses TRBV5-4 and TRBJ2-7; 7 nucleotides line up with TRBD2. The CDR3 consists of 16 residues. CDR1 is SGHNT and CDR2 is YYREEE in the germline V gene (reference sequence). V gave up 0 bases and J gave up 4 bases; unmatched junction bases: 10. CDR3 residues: CASSLVPSGSTYEQYF. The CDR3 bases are TGTGCCAGCAGCTTGGTTCCTAGCGGATCCACTTACGAGCAGTACTTC.

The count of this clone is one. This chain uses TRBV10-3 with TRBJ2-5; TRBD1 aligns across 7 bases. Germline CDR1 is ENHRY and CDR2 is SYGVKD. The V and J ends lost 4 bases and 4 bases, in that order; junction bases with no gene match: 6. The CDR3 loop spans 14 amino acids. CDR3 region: CAISGQGDVETQYF. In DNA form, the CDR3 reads TGTGCCATCAGTGGACAGGGAGATGTAGAGACCCAGTACTTC.

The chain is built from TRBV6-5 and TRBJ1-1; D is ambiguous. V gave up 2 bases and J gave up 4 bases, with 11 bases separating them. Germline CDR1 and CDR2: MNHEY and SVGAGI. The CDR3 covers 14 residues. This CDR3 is CASSYNRRGTEAFF. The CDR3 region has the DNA TGTGCCAGCAGTTACAACCGGCGCGGCACTGAAGCTTTCTTT.

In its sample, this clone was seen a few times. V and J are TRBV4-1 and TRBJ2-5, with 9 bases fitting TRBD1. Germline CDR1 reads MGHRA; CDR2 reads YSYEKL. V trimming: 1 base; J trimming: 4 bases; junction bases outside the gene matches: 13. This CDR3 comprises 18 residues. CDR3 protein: CASSQVAPGQGVVETQYF. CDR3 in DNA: TGCGCCAGCAGCCAAGTAGCACCGGGACAGGGAGTTGTAGAGACCCAGTACTTC.

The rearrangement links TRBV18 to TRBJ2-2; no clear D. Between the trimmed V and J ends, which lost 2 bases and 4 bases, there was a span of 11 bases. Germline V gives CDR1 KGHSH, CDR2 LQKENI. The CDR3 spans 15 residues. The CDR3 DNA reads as TGTGCCAGCTCACCAGCCAGGCAACCCACCGGGGAGCTGTTTTTT. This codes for CASSPARQPTGELFF.